This section outlines one T cell receptor beta chain sequence together with its context. It may be a read error: a sequence one base away is much more abundant. This entry comes from a study of chronic HIV infection and antiretroviral therapy. V was trimmed by 3 bases and J by 1 base, leaving 15 bases between them. The CDR3 is made up of 16 amino acids. Per germline, CDR1 SEHNR and CDR2 FQNEAQ (reference sequence). TCRdb reprocessed the 5' RACE reads via MiXCR and lists one record per CDR3 protein. The table shows 30,000 to 35,000 distinct CDR3 sequences, with 8% to 10% occurring only once. The source material was peripheral blood. The receptor was derived from an adult who had HIV and had not received antiretroviral therapy, or was an uninfected healthy control (not recorded which). The chain is built from TRBV7-9 and TRBJ2-5; D remains unclear. CDR3 coding DNA: TGTGCCAGCAGCTTCGAAGCGTTGGGCGGCCAAGAGACCCAGTACTTC. Its protein is CASSFEALGGQETQYF.